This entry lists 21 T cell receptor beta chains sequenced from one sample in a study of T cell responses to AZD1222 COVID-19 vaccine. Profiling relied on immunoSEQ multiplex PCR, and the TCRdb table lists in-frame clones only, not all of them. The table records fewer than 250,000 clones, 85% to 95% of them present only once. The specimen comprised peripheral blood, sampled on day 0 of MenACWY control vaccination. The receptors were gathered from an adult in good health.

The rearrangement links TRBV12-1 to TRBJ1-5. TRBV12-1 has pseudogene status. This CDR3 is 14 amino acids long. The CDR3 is CASTRHVSNQPQHF. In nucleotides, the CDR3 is TGTGCCAGCACCCGGCATGTTAGCAATCAGCCCCAGCATTTT.

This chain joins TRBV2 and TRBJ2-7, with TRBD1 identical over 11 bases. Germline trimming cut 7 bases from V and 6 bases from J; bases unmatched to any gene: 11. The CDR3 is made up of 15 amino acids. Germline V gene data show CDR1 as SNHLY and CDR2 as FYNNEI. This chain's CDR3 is CASNRDRGTGGEQYF. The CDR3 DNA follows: TGTGCCAGCAACCGGGACAGGGGGACTGGGGGCGAGCAGTACTTC.

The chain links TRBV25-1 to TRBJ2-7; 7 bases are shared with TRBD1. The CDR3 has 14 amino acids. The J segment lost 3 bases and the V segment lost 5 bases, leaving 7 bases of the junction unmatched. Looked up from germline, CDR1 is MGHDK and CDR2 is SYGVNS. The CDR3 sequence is CASSPADRLYEQYF. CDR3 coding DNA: TGTGCCAGCAGTCCAGCGGACAGGCTCTACGAGCAGTACTTC.

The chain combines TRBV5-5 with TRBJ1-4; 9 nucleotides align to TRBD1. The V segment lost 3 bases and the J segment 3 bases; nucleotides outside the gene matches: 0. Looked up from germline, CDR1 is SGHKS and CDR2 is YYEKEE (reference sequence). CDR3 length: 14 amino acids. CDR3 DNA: TGTGCCAGCAGCTGGACAGGGGCTAATGAAAAACTGTTTTTT. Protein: CASSWTGANEKLFF.

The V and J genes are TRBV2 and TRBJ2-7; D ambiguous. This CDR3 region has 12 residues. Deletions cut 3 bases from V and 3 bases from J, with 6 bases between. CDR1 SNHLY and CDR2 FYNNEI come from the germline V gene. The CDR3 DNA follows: TGTGCCAGCAGTGACTTTAACTACGAGCAGTACTTC. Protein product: CASSDFNYEQYF.

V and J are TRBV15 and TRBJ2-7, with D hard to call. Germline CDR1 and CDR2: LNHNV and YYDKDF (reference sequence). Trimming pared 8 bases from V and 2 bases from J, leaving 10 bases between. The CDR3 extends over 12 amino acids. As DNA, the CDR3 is TGTGCCACCGGCCGGGTAACCTACGAGCAGTACTTC. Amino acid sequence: CATGRVTYEQYF.

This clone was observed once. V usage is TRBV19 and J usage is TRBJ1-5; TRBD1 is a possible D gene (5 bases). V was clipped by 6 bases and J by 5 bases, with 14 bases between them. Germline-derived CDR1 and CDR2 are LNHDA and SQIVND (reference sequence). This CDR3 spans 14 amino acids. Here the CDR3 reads CASSLGIGDQPQHF. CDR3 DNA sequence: TGTGCCAGTAGCCTGGGCATAGGGGATCAGCCCCAGCATTTT.

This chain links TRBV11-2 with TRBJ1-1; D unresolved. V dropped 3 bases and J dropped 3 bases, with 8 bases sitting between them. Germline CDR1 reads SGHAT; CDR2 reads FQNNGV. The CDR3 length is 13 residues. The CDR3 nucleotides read TGTGCCAGCAGCTTCGGAAGGGACACTGAAGCTTTCTTT. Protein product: CASSFGRDTEAFF.

DNA for the CDR3: TGTGCCAGCAGCTTAGTCCTCCGGGAAGGGGCGCAAGCTTTCTTT. Translated: CASSLVLREGAQAFF. V and J are TRBV11-2 and TRBJ1-1; tentatively, D is TRBD1 (5 bases). V lost 1 base and J lost 9, with 18 bases in between. The CDR3 extends over 15 amino acids. Per the germline V gene, CDR1 is SGHAT and CDR2 is FQNNGV.

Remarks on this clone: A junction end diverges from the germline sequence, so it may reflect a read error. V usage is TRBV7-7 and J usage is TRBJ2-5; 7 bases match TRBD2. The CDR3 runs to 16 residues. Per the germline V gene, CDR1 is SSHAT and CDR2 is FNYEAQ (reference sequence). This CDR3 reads CASSLGAASGQETQYF. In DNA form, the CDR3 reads TGTGCTAGCAGCTTAGGGGCCGCTAGCGGACAAGAGACCCAGTACTTC.

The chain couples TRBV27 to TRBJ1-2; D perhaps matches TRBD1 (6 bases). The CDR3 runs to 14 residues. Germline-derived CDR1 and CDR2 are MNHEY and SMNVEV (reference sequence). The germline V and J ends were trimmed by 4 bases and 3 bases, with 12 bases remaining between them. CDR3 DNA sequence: TGTGCCAGCAGTTCCTTCAGGGGCGACTATGGCTACACCTTC. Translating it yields CASSSFRGDYGYTF.

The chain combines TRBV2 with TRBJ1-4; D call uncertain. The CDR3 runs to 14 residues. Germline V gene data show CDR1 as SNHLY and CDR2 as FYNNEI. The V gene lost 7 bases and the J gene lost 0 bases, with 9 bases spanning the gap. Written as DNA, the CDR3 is TGTGCCAGCAATATTCAGGCAACTAATGAAAAACTGTTTTTT. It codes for CASNIQATNEKLFF. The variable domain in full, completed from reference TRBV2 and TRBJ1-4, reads EPEVTQTPSHQVTQMGQEVILRCVPISNHLYFYWYRQILGQKVEFLVSFYNNEISEKSEIFDDQFSVERPDGSNFTLKIRSTKLEDSAMYFCASNIQATNEKLFFGSGTQLSVL.

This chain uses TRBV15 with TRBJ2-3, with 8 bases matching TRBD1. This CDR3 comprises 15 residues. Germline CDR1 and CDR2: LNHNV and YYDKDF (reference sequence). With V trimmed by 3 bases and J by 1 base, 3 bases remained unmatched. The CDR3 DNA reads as TGTGCCACCAGCAGCCCGGACAGGGGCACAGATACGCAGTATTTT. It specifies CATSSPDRGTDTQYF.

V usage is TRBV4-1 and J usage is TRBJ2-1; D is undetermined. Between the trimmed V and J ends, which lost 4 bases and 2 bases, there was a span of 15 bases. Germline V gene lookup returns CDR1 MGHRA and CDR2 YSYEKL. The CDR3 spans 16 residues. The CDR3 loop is CASSLGGLSTYNEQFF. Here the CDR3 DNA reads TGCGCCAGCAGCCTAGGTGGGCTTTCCACCTACAATGAGCAGTTCTTC.

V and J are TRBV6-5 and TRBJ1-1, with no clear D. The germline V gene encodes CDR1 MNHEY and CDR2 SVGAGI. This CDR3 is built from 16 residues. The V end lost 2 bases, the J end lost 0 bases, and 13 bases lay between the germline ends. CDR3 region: CASSYEARLMNTEAFF. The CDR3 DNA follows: TGTGCCAGCAGTTACGAGGCCAGGCTAATGAACACTGAAGCTTTCTTT.

The CDR3 region has the DNA TGCGCCAGCAGCCGGGACAGGTTTTCCTACGAGCAGTACTTC. This codes for CASSRDRFSYEQYF. The rearrangement uses TRBV10-1 and TRBJ2-7, with 8 bases that match TRBD1. The germline CDR1 and CDR2 sequences are WNHNN and SYGVQD (reference sequence). The CDR3 extends over 14 amino acids. V was clipped by 6 bases and J by 1 base; unmatched bases: 5.

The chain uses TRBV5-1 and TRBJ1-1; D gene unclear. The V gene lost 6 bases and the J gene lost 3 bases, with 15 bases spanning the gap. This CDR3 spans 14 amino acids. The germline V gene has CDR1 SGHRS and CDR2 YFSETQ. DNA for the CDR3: TGCGCCAGCACCCGGGGTGGAGGAGACACTGAAGCTTTCTTT. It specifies CASTRGGGDTEAFF.

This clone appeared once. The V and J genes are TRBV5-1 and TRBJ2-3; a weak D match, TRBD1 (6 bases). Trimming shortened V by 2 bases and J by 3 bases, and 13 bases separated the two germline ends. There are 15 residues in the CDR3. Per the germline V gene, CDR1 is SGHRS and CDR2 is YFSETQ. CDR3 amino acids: CASSLTGQTTDTQYF. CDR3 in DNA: TGCGCCAGCAGCTTAACGGGACAAACGACAGATACGCAGTATTTT.

CDR3 loop: CASRNYRGDYYEQYF. CDR3 DNA sequence: TGTGCCAGCAGGAACTACAGGGGGGATTACTACGAGCAGTACTTC. This chain joins TRBV28 and TRBJ2-7, with TRBD1 matching 8 bases. This CDR3 contains 15 residues. CDR1 and CDR2 from the germline V gene are MDHEN and SYDVKM. V trimming: 6 bases; J trimming: 3 bases; junction bases outside the gene matches: 10.

The CDR3 here is CASSSQGGANEKLFF. As DNA, the CDR3 is TGTGCCAGCAGCTCGCAGGGTGGTGCTAATGAAAAACTGTTTTTT. This rearrangement joins TRBV11-2 to TRBJ1-4; D might be TRBD1 (5 bases). The CDR3 has 15 amino acids. Per germline, CDR1 SGHAT and CDR2 FQNNGV. Deletions cut 4 bases from V and 3 bases from J, with 12 bases between.

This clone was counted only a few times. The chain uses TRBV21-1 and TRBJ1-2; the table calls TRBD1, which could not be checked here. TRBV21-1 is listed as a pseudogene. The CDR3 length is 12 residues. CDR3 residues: CASPGHLIGYTF. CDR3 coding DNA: TGTGCCAGCCCGGGACACCTGATCGGCTACACCTTC.